Each of the 16 T cell receptor beta chains below was sequenced from the same sample in a study of CD8+ T cells in alopecia areata. The sample's treatment: oral pan-JAK inhibitor, 5-10 mg twice daily. Sequencing used cDNA as its template, made by extracting RNA and reverse transcribing it. TCRdb keeps only in-frame clones here, not all; method: immunoSEQ multiplex PCR. Here the sample spans under 350,000 clones, roughly 50% being singletons. The sample was CD4+ T cells sorted from blood, taken at week 24, from a patient treated with tofacitinib. Receptor source: a human donor with alopecia areata.

The CDR3 DNA reads as TGTGCCTGGAGCCCCAAGCGGGGGCTTACCTACGAGCAGTACTTC. It codes for CAWSPKRGLTYEQYF. The V call is TRBV30, the J call TRBJ2-7, with 8 bases matching TRBD2. The V and J ends lost 3 bases and 2 bases, in that order; junction bases with no gene match: 9. The CDR3 consists of 15 residues. The germline CDR1 and CDR2 sequences are GTSNPN and SVGIG (reference sequence).

The gene calls are TRBV30 and TRBJ1-1; 8 bases match TRBD1. Germline values: CDR1 GTSNPN, CDR2 SVGIG (reference sequence). The CDR3 spans 14 residues. V was pared by 2 bases and J by 8 bases, with 10 bases of the junction left unmatched. The CDR3 coding sequence is TGTGCCTGGAGTCCCGGGACAGGACGAGTAGAAGCTTTCTTT. Translating it yields CAWSPGTGRVEAFF.

This chain links TRBV2 with TRBJ1-5; D uncertain. Germline-derived CDR1 and CDR2 are SNHLY and FYNNEI. The CDR3 sequence is 13 residues long. Trimming cost V 7 bases and J 0 bases, with 7 bases left between them. Written as DNA, the CDR3 is TGTGCCAGCATCTCCGATAGCAATCAGCCCCAGCATTTT. Protein product: CASISDSNQPQHF.

The V and J genes are TRBV18 and TRBJ2-7; D may be TRBD2 (5 bases). V lost 2 bases and J lost 3, with 5 bases in between. The germline V gene has CDR1 KGHSH and CDR2 LQKENI. CDR3 length: 12 residues. Here the CDR3 reads CASSPEGYEQYF. CDR3 coding DNA: TGTGCCAGCTCACCAGAGGGCTACGAGCAGTACTTC.

The chain joins TRBV28 to TRBJ2-5; the D gene could be TRBD1 or TRBD2 (6 bases each). Germline V gene lookup returns CDR1 MDHEN and CDR2 SYDVKM. CDR3 length: 14 amino acids. V lost 5 bases to trimming and J lost 5 bases, with 15 bases between them. CDR3 in DNA: TGTGCCAGCAGTCTCGAGGGGGGTAGGGAGACCCAGTACTTC. It codes for CASSLEGGRETQYF. Full variable domain (rest looked up from reference TRBV28 and TRBJ2-5): DVKVTQSSRYLVKRTGEKVFLECVQDMDHENMFWYRQDPGLGLRLIYFSYDVKMKEKGDIPEGYSVSREKKERFSLILESASTNQTSMYLCASSLEGGRETQYFGPGTRLLVL.

This chain connects TRBV6-6 to TRBJ2-1; no clear D. Trimming removed 0 bases at V and 7 bases at J, with 7 bases between. Looked up from germline, CDR1 is MNHNY and CDR2 is SVGAGI (reference sequence). The CDR3 consists of 13 residues. This CDR3 is CASSYSSENEQFF. DNA of the CDR3: TGTGCCAGCAGTTACTCTTCAGAGAATGAGCAGTTCTTC.

This clone came up a few times. The CDR3 sequence is CASQGLHTQYF. The CDR3 region has the DNA TGTGCCAGTCAGGGACTACATACGCAGTATTTT. V gene TRBV28 combines with J gene TRBJ2-3; 7 bases agree with TRBD2. Germline V gene data show CDR1 as MDHEN and CDR2 as SYDVKM. Germline trimming cut 9 bases from V and 7 bases from J; bases unmatched to any gene: 4. This CDR3 region has 11 residues.

This rearrangement joins TRBV4-2 to TRBJ2-3; D not certain. Trimming removed 0 bases from V and 0 bases from J, with 16 bases in between. The CDR3 length is 18 residues. Germline V CDR1 and CDR2: LGHNA, YNFKEQ. The DNA for the CDR3 is TGTGCCAGCAGCCAAGAAGTAGTGGATAGGGCTAGCACAGATACGCAGTATTTT. It translates to CASSQEVVDRASTDTQYF.

V and J are TRBV5-1 and TRBJ1-1; D is unclear. Trimming shortened V by 0 bases and J by 1 base, and 7 bases separated the two germline ends. Germline V gene lookup returns CDR1 SGHRS and CDR2 YFSETQ. The CDR3 extends over 14 amino acids. CDR3 DNA sequence: TGCGCCAGCAGCTTGGAGAGTCGGAACACTGAAGCTTTCTTT. Translated: CASSLESRNTEAFF.

The chain is built from TRBV4-2 and TRBJ2-5; D gene unclear. Germline values: CDR1 LGHNA, CDR2 YNFKEQ. This CDR3 comprises 14 residues. Trimming pared 0 bases from V and 2 bases from J, leaving 7 bases between. CDR3 in DNA: TGTGCCAGCAGCCAAGATAGGCTGCAAGAGACCCAGTACTTC. It specifies CASSQDRLQETQYF.

J is TRBJ2-7 and V is TRBV19; D possibly corresponds to TRBD2 (7 bases). V was clipped by 7 bases and J by 5 bases, with 12 bases between them. The CDR3 runs 12 residues. Germline loops: CDR1 LNHDA, CDR2 SQIVND (reference sequence). The CDR3 DNA reads as TGTGCCAGTATCGCGGGGGCTCACGAGCAGTACTTC. Protein product: CASIAGAHEQYF.

The chain uses TRBV6-5 and TRBJ1-1; TRBD1 aligns across 9 bases. Germline loops: CDR1 MNHEY, CDR2 SVGAGI. The CDR3 totals 15 residues. The V and J ends lost 7 bases and 5 bases, in that order; junction bases with no gene match: 11. The CDR3 here is CASTPYGDRATEAFF. DNA for the CDR3: TGTGCCAGCACCCCCTACGGGGACAGGGCGACTGAAGCTTTCTTT.

The chain employs TRBV18 and TRBJ1-2; D gene ambiguous. This CDR3 has 15 amino acids. V lost 0 bases and J 8 bases, leaving 16 bases between the germline ends. Germline CDR1 and CDR2: KGHSH and LQKENI. For the CDR3, the DNA is TGTGCCAGCTCACCACCGAACGGGTTTGAGAGGGGCTACACCTTC. Its translation is CASSPPNGFERGYTF.

The rearrangement uses TRBV14 and TRBJ1-6; D might be TRBD1 (6 bases). V was cut by 0 bases and J by 14 bases, with 14 bases left in between. The CDR3 runs to 14 residues. Germline lookup yields CDR1 SGHDN and CDR2 FVKESK. The CDR3 loop is CASSQDLGGRTLHF. The CDR3 nucleotides are TGTGCCAGCAGCCAAGATCTCGGGGGCCGGACCCTCCACTTT.

The chain combines TRBV2 with TRBJ2-4; no definite D call. Trimming pared 3 bases from V and 2 bases from J, leaving 11 bases between. The length of the CDR3 is 15 residues. CDR1 is SNHLY, CDR2 FYNNEI, per germline. This CDR3 reads CASSDRFVTKNIQYF. The CDR3 coding sequence is TGTGCCAGCAGTGACCGGTTCGTAACCAAAAACATTCAGTACTTC. Full variable domain (missing parts from reference TRBV2 and TRBJ2-4): EPEVTQTPSHQVTQMGQEVILRCVPISNHLYFYWYRQILGQKVEFLVSFYNNEISEKSEIFDDQFSVERPDGSNFTLKIRSTKLEDSAMYFCASSDRFVTKNIQYFGAGTRLSVL.

This clone has a handful of counts. Here the CDR3 reads CASSWGTGADVDSPLHF. CDR3 bases: TGTGCCAGCAGCTGGGGGACAGGAGCCGACGTAGATTCACCCCTCCACTTT. This rearrangement joins TRBV28 to TRBJ1-6, with 8 bases that match TRBD1. The CDR3 spans 17 residues. CDR1 and CDR2 from the germline V gene are MDHEN and SYDVKM. The V segment lost 6 bases and the J segment 8 bases; nucleotides outside the gene matches: 15.